This T cell receptor beta chain is drawn from a study of vaccination effects on CD4 cells after COVID-19. Overall study: Participants were vaccinated with two doses of either the BNT162b2 or mRNA-1273 vaccine.

Prior to sequencing, the ViraFEST assay stimulated PBMC with viral peptide pools, which expanded the antigen-specific CD4+ T cells. Investigators separated out CD4+ T cells once approximately 11 days of culture had passed. The study found no prior SARS-CoV-2 infection in the vaccine recipients, who tested negative for nucleocapsid antibodies. IL-2 medium took the place of half the medium on both days 3 and 7. For this clone: Its antigen is undetermined.

General study points: Early post-infection timepoints were missing from the study, which also had few convalescent patients.

CDR3 size: 16 residues. Germline values: CDR1 SEHNR, CDR2 FQNEAQ (reference sequence). J lost 5 bases, V lost 2 bases, and 9 bases had no gene match. Some clones are missing from TCRdb's copy, which holds only in-frame ones; the method was immunoSEQ multiplex PCR. The sample holds roughly 50,000 clones, just under 80% seen once. The specimen comprised CD4+ T cells from PBMCs cultured with HCoV-OC43 spike peptides, sampled before COVID-19 vaccination. Specified subset: HCoV-OC43 spike overlapping peptide pool stimulation. The V gene is TRBV7-9, the J gene TRBJ1-2, with TRBD1 matching 9 bases. The sequence came from a human donor who received a COVID-19 vaccine. The CDR3 DNA reads as TGTGCCAGCAGCTTAAATGCGCGGGACAGGGAATATGGCTACACCTTC. This sequence encodes CASSLNARDREYGYTF. Full variable domain (remainder filled in from reference TRBV7-9 and TRBJ1-2): DTGVSQNPRHKITKRGQNVTFRCDPISEHNRLYWYRQTLGQGPEFLTYFQNEAQLEKSRLLSDRFSAERPKGSFSTLEIQRTEQGDSAMYLCASSLNARDREYGYTFGSGTRLTVV.